The 8 T cell receptor beta chains listed next were all sequenced from one sample in a study of cytomegalovirus exposure and HLA in healthy donors. The PCR ran on 60 Vbeta and 13 Jbeta primers. Profiling relied on immunoSEQ multiplex PCR, and the TCRdb table lists in-frame clones only, not all of them. The sample contains 120,000 to 150,000 clones, 68% of which appear only once. Specimen: PBMCs. Source of these receptors: a man aged 55 to 70 in good health and CMV-seronegative.

This clone was seen once. The gene calls are TRBV5-6 and TRBJ2-2; 10 bases fit TRBD2. Germline values: CDR1 SGHDT, CDR2 YYEEEE. With 5 bases clipped from V and 4 bases from J, the junction kept 14 bases outside the gene matches. CDR3 size: 18 residues. For the CDR3, the DNA is TGTGCCAGCAGTGTACAATTTTGGACTAGCGGTTCCACCGGGGAGCTGTTTTTT. It translates to CASSVQFWTSGSTGELFF.

The chain is built from TRBV18 and TRBJ2-7, with D unclear. Trimming took off 6 bases at V and 5 bases at J, with 14 bases between the two ends. CDR1 KGHSH and CDR2 LQKENI come from the germline V gene. The CDR3 consists of 13 residues. The CDR3 DNA reads as TGTGCCAGCTCTCCTAGTGGTCGGAACGAGCAGTACTTC. Protein: CASSPSGRNEQYF.

This clone has only one observation. The V gene is TRBV11-2, the J gene TRBJ1-1, with D possibly TRBD1 on 5 matching bases. The CDR3 is 13 amino acids. V was shortened by 6 bases and J by 3 bases, with 11 bases between the two germline ends. Per the germline V gene, CDR1 is SGHAT and CDR2 is FQNNGV. DNA for the CDR3: TGTGCCAGCAGTCCCTGGGGGGACACTGAAGCTTTCTTT. Its protein product is CASSPWGDTEAFF.

The J gene is TRBJ1-2, the V gene TRBV9, with no clear D. Germline CDR1 reads SGDLS; CDR2 reads YYNGEE. V lost 3 bases and J lost 4, with 13 bases in between. This CDR3 comprises 14 residues. For the CDR3, the DNA is TGTGCCAGCAGCGCAGCGGTTGGGGTCTATGGCTACACCTTC. Protein product: CASSAAVGVYGYTF.

The V and J genes are TRBV5-1 and TRBJ2-1; 8 bases are shared with TRBD1. V was pared by 0 bases and J by 9 bases, with 5 bases of the junction left unmatched. CDR1 is SGHRS and CDR2 is YFSETQ in the germline V gene. This CDR3 comprises 14 residues. This CDR3 reads CASSLGWTGIEQFF. CDR3 bases: TGCGCCAGCAGCTTGGGGTGGACAGGGATTGAGCAGTTCTTC.

This chain joins TRBV5-1 and TRBJ1-4; TRBD1 aligns across 9 bases. The CDR3 length is 15 residues. After removal of 4 bases from V and 5 bases from J, the junction contained 6 bases not matched to a gene. CDR1 SGHRS and CDR2 YFSETQ come from the germline V gene. The CDR3 loop reads CASSTTGTGNEKLFF. CDR3 coding DNA: TGCGCCAGCAGCACAACCGGGACAGGGAATGAAAAACTGTTTTTT.

CDR3 in amino acids: CASSLSREVETQYF. The CDR3 region has the DNA TGTGCCAGCAGCTTGAGTAGGGAGGTGGAGACCCAGTACTTC. J is TRBJ2-5 and V is TRBV7-6; maybe TRBD2 (6 bases). The V end lost 3 bases, the J end lost 5 bases, and 13 bases lay between the germline ends. Looked up from germline, CDR1 is SGHVS and CDR2 is FNYEAQ. The CDR3 loop spans 14 amino acids.

This CDR3 reads CSARTDEQFF. The CDR3 DNA reads TGCAGCGCCCGAACGGATGAGCAGTTCTTC. The chain recombines TRBV29-1 with TRBJ2-1; no firm D call. CDR3 length equals 10 residues. Germline loops: CDR1 SQVTM, CDR2 ANQGSEA. Trimming shortened V by 7 bases and J by 8 bases, and 9 bases separated the two germline ends.